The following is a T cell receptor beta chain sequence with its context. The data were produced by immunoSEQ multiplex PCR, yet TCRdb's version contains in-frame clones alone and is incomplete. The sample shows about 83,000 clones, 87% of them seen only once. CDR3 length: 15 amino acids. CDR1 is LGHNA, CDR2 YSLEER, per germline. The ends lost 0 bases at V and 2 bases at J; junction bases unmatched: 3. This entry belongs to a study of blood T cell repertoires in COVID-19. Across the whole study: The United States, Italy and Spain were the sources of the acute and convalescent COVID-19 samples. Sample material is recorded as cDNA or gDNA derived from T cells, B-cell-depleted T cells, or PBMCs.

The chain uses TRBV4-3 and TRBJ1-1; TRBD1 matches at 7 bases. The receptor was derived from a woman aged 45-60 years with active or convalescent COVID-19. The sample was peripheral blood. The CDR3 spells CASSQETGRNTEAFF. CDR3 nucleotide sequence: TGCGCCAGCAGCCAAGAGACAGGGAGAAACACTGAAGCTTTCTTT.